This is a list of T cell receptor beta chains from one sample in a study of shared clonotypes between healthy human individuals. Data came from immunoSEQ multiplex PCR; TCRdb stores just in-frame clones and leaves some out. The data show about 330,000 clones, with about nine tenths seen just once and around 15% held by the top ten. Sequencing was performed on memory CD8+ T cells sorted from blood. These receptors were obtained from a man younger than 35 in good health. Both conserved end residues are part of each CDR3. Each record gives: clone size, D gene, J gene, V gene, CDR3 DNA, CDR3 protein. A D gene is named only where the DNA matches it firmly. The size of a clone is reported for some rows only, either as once, few or many, or as a class for expanded clones.

clone size: .
D gene: TRBD1
J gene: TRBJ2-1
V gene: TRBV27
CDR3 DNA: TGTGCCAGCAGTGACCGGGACAGACTCTACAATGAGCAGTTCTTC
CDR3 protein: CASSDRDRLYNEQFF

clone size: .
D gene: TRBD1
J gene: TRBJ1-1
V gene: TRBV29-1
CDR3 DNA: TGCAGTCTGGACAGGGACACTGAAGCTTTCTTT
CDR3 protein: CSLDRDTEAFF

clone size: .
D gene: .
J gene: TRBJ2-7
V gene: TRBV28
CDR3 DNA: TGTGCCAGCAGTTACCACATATCCAACTACGAGCAGTACTTC
CDR3 protein: CASSYHISNYEQYF

clone size: .
D gene: .
J gene: TRBJ2-5
V gene: TRBV7-9
CDR3 DNA: TGTGCCAGCAGCTCGGGACTCACCCCCGAGACCCAGTACTTC
CDR3 protein: CASSSGLTPETQYF

clone size: .
D gene: TRBD2
J gene: TRBJ2-5
V gene: TRBV29-1
CDR3 DNA: TGCAGCGTTGATGGGGTGCTAGCGGGAGCAAAGGCGTGGGAGACCCAGTACTTC
CDR3 protein: CSVDGVLAGAKAWETQYF

clone size: .
D gene: .
J gene: TRBJ1-2
V gene: TRBV6-5
CDR3 DNA: TGTGCCAGCAGTTACTCAGGGGCAGGTGGCTACACCTTC
CDR3 protein: CASSYSGAGGYTF

clone size: .
D gene: .
J gene: TRBJ1-1
V gene: TRBV6-7
CDR3 DNA: TGTGCCAGCAGTTACCCCGCGCAGGGAAGGAACACTGAAGCTTTCTTT
CDR3 protein: CASSYPAQGRNTEAFF

clone size: .
D gene: .
J gene: TRBJ2-1
V gene: TRBV6-6
CDR3 DNA: TGTGCCAGCACCCTGATTTGCGAGCAGTTCTTC
CDR3 protein: CASTLICEQFF

clone size: .
D gene: .
J gene: TRBJ1-2
V gene: TRBV13
CDR3 DNA: TGTGCCAGCAGCCTTAGGGGGTATCCCCTAAGCTATGGCTACACCTTC
CDR3 protein: CASSLRGYPLSYGYTF

clone size: .
D gene: .
J gene: TRBJ1-1
V gene: TRBV5-6
CDR3 DNA: TGTGCCAGCAGCTCCTGGGGTGGGGGGCCAGAGTTGAACACTGAAGCTTTCTTT
CDR3 protein: CASSSWGGGPELNTEAFF

clone size: .
D gene: .
J gene: TRBJ2-7
V gene: TRBV7-9
CDR3 DNA: TGTGCCAGCAGCTACCACTCCTACGAGCAGTACTTC
CDR3 protein: CASSYHSYEQYF

clone size: .
D gene: TRBD1
J gene: TRBJ2-3
V gene: TRBV5-6
CDR3 DNA: TGTGCCAGCAGCTTGGGGGACAGGGTAAATACGCAGTATTTT
CDR3 protein: CASSLGDRVNTQYF

clone size: once
D gene: .
J gene: TRBJ2-2
V gene: TRBV13
CDR3 DNA: TGTGCCAGCAGCTTTGAGGGAGATTCTACCGGGGAGCTGTTTTTT
CDR3 protein: CASSFEGDSTGELFF

clone size: .
D gene: .
J gene: TRBJ2-6
V gene: TRBV6-1
CDR3 DNA: TGTGCCAGCAGTGACGGGTTCTCTGGGGCCAACGTCCTGACTTTC
CDR3 protein: CASSDGFSGANVLTF

clone size: .
D gene: .
J gene: TRBJ1-5
V gene: TRBV28
CDR3 DNA: TGTGCCAGCATTTTTAGGGGTAGCAATCAGCCCCAGCATTTT
CDR3 protein: CASIFRGSNQPQHF

clone size: .
D gene: .
J gene: TRBJ1-2
V gene: TRBV5-1
CDR3 DNA: TGCGCCAGCAGCCCCCGGCGAGGCTATGGCTACACCTTC
CDR3 protein: CASSPRRGYGYTF

clone size: .
D gene: .
J gene: TRBJ2-5
V gene: TRBV13
CDR3 DNA: TGTGCCAGCAGCTTAGTCCGCTTGGCAGGAGAGACCCAGTACTTC
CDR3 protein: CASSLVRLAGETQYF

clone size: .
D gene: .
J gene: TRBJ2-2
V gene: TRBV13
CDR3 DNA: TGTGCCAGCAGCTTAGGCCTGGGCAGGGTGACCGGGGAGCTGTTTTTT
CDR3 protein: CASSLGLGRVTGELFF

clone size: .
D gene: .
J gene: TRBJ2-1
V gene: TRBV13
CDR3 DNA: TGTGCCAGCAGCCTATATCTTAACAATGAGCAGTTCTTC
CDR3 protein: CASSLYLNNEQFF

clone size: .
D gene: .
J gene: TRBJ1-5
V gene: TRBV7-2
CDR3 DNA: TGTGCCAGCAGTCCCTTCGGGGGGTATAGCAATCAGCCCCAGCATTTT
CDR3 protein: CASSPFGGYSNQPQHF

clone size: .
D gene: .
J gene: TRBJ2-2
V gene: TRBV7-2
CDR3 DNA: TGTGCCAGCAGCCTCTCGACAGGAACCACCGGGGAGCTGTTTTTT
CDR3 protein: CASSLSTGTTGELFF

clone size: once
D gene: .
J gene: TRBJ2-7
V gene: TRBV9
CDR3 DNA: TGTGCCAGCAGCGCGGGACGGTCAGACTACGAGCAGTACTTC
CDR3 protein: CASSAGRSDYEQYF

clone size: .
D gene: .
J gene: TRBJ2-7
V gene: TRBV6-1
CDR3 DNA: TGTGCCAGTCGACAGGCCACTTTCTACGAGCAGTACTTC
CDR3 protein: CASRQATFYEQYF

clone size: .
D gene: TRBD1
J gene: TRBJ1-2
V gene: TRBV5-6
CDR3 DNA: TGTGCCAGCAGCGACAGGGTGGGCATAGTAAGCTACACCTTC
CDR3 protein: CASSDRVGIVSYTF

clone size: .
D gene: .
J gene: TRBJ1-2
V gene: TRBV10-2
CDR3 DNA: TGCGCCAGCAGTGAGTCGATGGTGATGGGGGCCTATGGCTACACCTTC
CDR3 protein: CASSESMVMGAYGYTF

clone size: .
D gene: TRBD1
J gene: TRBJ2-2
V gene: TRBV4-1
CDR3 DNA: TGCGCCAGCAGCGCTCGACAGGGCAGTACCGGGGAGCTGTTTTTT
CDR3 protein: CASSARQGSTGELFF

clone size: .
D gene: .
J gene: TRBJ1-2
V gene: TRBV27
CDR3 DNA: TGTGCCAGCAGTGCCCAGGGGCAGGGCGGTTACACCTTC
CDR3 protein: CASSAQGQGGYTF

clone size: .
D gene: TRBD2
J gene: TRBJ2-3
V gene: TRBV29-1
CDR3 DNA: TGCAGCGTTGAATTACTAGCGGGAGGCGAGGGCACAGATACGCAGTATTTT
CDR3 protein: CSVELLAGGEGTDTQYF

clone size: .
D gene: TRBD1
J gene: TRBJ1-1
V gene: TRBV5-1
CDR3 DNA: TGCGCCAGCAGCTTCGGTTTCAGGGGGCGCGGCACTGAAGCTTTCTTT
CDR3 protein: CASSFGFRGRGTEAFF

clone size: .
D gene: .
J gene: TRBJ1-6
V gene: TRBV6-5
CDR3 DNA: TGTGCCAGCAGTTACTCGAAGGTTTCACCCCTCCACTTT
CDR3 protein: CASSYSKVSPLHF

clone size: .
D gene: TRBD2
J gene: TRBJ2-3
V gene: TRBV9
CDR3 DNA: TGTGCCAGCAACCCAGCGGGAGGAGGGGATACGCAGTATTTT
CDR3 protein: CASNPAGGGDTQYF

clone size: .
D gene: .
J gene: TRBJ2-5
V gene: TRBV11-2
CDR3 DNA: TGTGCCAGCAGCTTCCCGGACCAAGAGACCCAGTACTTC
CDR3 protein: CASSFPDQETQYF

clone size: few
D gene: .
J gene: TRBJ1-6
V gene: TRBV9
CDR3 DNA: TGTGCCAGCTCTGGGGAGGCAGGGACGTCTTCACCCCTCCACTTT
CDR3 protein: CASSGEAGTSSPLHF

clone size: .
D gene: .
J gene: TRBJ1-5
V gene: TRBV19
CDR3 DNA: TGTGCCAGTATGGGGTACGGCAATCAGCCCCAGCATTTT
CDR3 protein: CASMGYGNQPQHF

clone size: .
D gene: .
J gene: TRBJ1-2
V gene: TRBV6-1
CDR3 DNA: TGTGCCAGCAGTGAAGTCGATGGGGGCACGGACTATGGCTACACCTTC
CDR3 protein: CASSEVDGGTDYGYTF

clone size: .
D gene: .
J gene: TRBJ2-7
V gene: TRBV5-5
CDR3 DNA: TGTGCCAGCAGCCTCATTACGAGTCGGGTCAACGAGCAGTACTTC
CDR3 protein: CASSLITSRVNEQYF

clone size: .
D gene: .
J gene: TRBJ2-7
V gene: TRBV7-2
CDR3 DNA: TGTGCCAGCAGCTTAGTGTCTCTGCGGGTCTGGCCCTTCTACGAGCAGTACTTC
CDR3 protein: CASSLVSLRVWPFYEQYF

clone size: .
D gene: TRBD2
J gene: TRBJ2-5
V gene: TRBV7-9
CDR3 DNA: TGTGCCAGCAGCTCGGGGACTAGCGGGATTCCAGAGACCCAGTACTTC
CDR3 protein: CASSSGTSGIPETQYF

clone size: .
D gene: TRBD1
J gene: TRBJ1-2
V gene: TRBV29-1
CDR3 DNA: TGCAGCGTCCTTAGGACAGGGGAGCGGGGTGGCTACACCTTC
CDR3 protein: CSVLRTGERGGYTF

clone size: .
D gene: .
J gene: TRBJ2-5
V gene: TRBV27
CDR3 DNA: TGTGCCAGCAGTTCCGCACCCCCCAACAGGTACCCTCAAGAGACCCAGTACTTC
CDR3 protein: CASSSAPPNRYPQETQYF

clone size: few
D gene: .
J gene: TRBJ2-1
V gene: TRBV9
CDR3 DNA: TGTGCCAGCAGCAATACAGCTTACAATGAGCAGTTCTTC
CDR3 protein: CASSNTAYNEQFF

clone size: .
D gene: .
J gene: TRBJ2-1
V gene: TRBV27
CDR3 DNA: TGTGCCAGCAGTTTAAAAGGCAATGAGCAGTTCTTC
CDR3 protein: CASSLKGNEQFF

clone size: .
D gene: .
J gene: TRBJ2-7
V gene: TRBV9
CDR3 DNA: TGTGCCAGCAGCCCTCAAGGAAGATACTTCGAGCAGTACTTC
CDR3 protein: CASSPQGRYFEQYF

clone size: .
D gene: TRBD2
J gene: TRBJ2-6
V gene: TRBV5-1
CDR3 DNA: TGCGCCAGCAGGGGTGGCGGTGCGGGGGCTGGGGCCAACGTCCTGACTTTC
CDR3 protein: CASRGGGAGAGANVLTF

clone size: .
D gene: .
J gene: TRBJ1-1
V gene: TRBV4-1
CDR3 DNA: TGCGCCAGCAGCACGGCCGGGACGAACACTGAAGCTTTCTTT
CDR3 protein: CASSTAGTNTEAFF

clone size: once
D gene: TRBD1
J gene: TRBJ1-5
V gene: TRBV11-2
CDR3 DNA: TGTGCCAGCAGCGCTGGACAGGGGGTACGGCAGCCCCAGCATTTT
CDR3 protein: CASSAGQGVRQPQHF

clone size: .
D gene: TRBD1
J gene: TRBJ1-1
V gene: TRBV13
CDR3 DNA: TGTGCCAGCAGCTTACCAGGGGGCACTGAAGCTTTCTTT
CDR3 protein: CASSLPGGTEAFF

clone size: .
D gene: .
J gene: TRBJ2-1
V gene: TRBV19
CDR3 DNA: TGTGCCAGTAGTATGAGTCTAGCAGGATACAATGAGCAGTTCTTC
CDR3 protein: CASSMSLAGYNEQFF

clone size: .
D gene: .
J gene: TRBJ2-7
V gene: TRBV27
CDR3 DNA: TGTGCCAGCAGTTTTAGGATTTCCTACGAGCAGTACTTC
CDR3 protein: CASSFRISYEQYF

clone size: once
D gene: .
J gene: TRBJ1-6
V gene: TRBV4-2
CDR3 DNA: TGTGCCAGCAGCCTACAGGGTACGGAATCACCCCTCCACTTT
CDR3 protein: CASSLQGTESPLHF

clone size: .
D gene: .
J gene: TRBJ1-1
V gene: TRBV5-1
CDR3 DNA: TGCGCCAGCAGCTTGGTTCCGGAAGACACTGAAGCTTTCTTT
CDR3 protein: CASSLVPEDTEAFF

clone size: .
D gene: .
J gene: TRBJ2-1
V gene: TRBV4-3
CDR3 DNA: TGCGCCAGCAGCCAAGATTTATCTCTCGGAGCGGTACCATACAATGAGCAGTTCTTC
CDR3 protein: CASSQDLSLGAVPYNEQFF

clone size: .
D gene: .
J gene: TRBJ2-1
V gene: TRBV7-9
CDR3 DNA: TGTGCCAGCAGCCCTACGACCCAACGGGAGCAGTTCTTC
CDR3 protein: CASSPTTQREQFF

clone size: .
D gene: TRBD2
J gene: TRBJ2-5
V gene: TRBV11-2
CDR3 DNA: TGTGCCAGCAGCTTGACTAGCGGGAACCAAGAGACCCAGTACTTC
CDR3 protein: CASSLTSGNQETQYF

clone size: .
D gene: .
J gene: TRBJ1-1
V gene: TRBV20-1
CDR3 DNA: TGCAGTGCTGGGGAGCCTGAAGCTTTCTTT
CDR3 protein: CSAGEPEAFF